This T cell receptor beta chain was observed in a study of post-analysis software for immune sequencing data. This clonotype has a handful of counts. The antigen remains unidentified. Every TCR beta cDNA library bore unique molecular identifiers. One entry per CDR3 protein results from TCRdb running MiXCR on the PCR reads. The sample yields 550,000 to 700,000 distinct CDR3 sequences, 40% to 50% seen once. J lost 15 bases, V lost 7 bases, and 6 bases had no gene match. The CDR3 runs 12 residues. Findings of the study overall: Patients showed TRBV5-6, TRBV5-1 and TRBV20-1 among about five TRBV segments more frequent than in controls. Pronounced co-clustering by F measure was evident among identically batched samples. A significant reduction in normalized Chao1 diversity was observed in multiple sclerosis patients versus controls.

The chain is built from TRBV12-3 or TRBV12-4 and TRBJ1-6; 10 nucleotides line up with TRBD1. This clonotype was sampled from a girl between 5 and 17 years old with multiple sclerosis. The sequenced material came from blood. The CDR3 region is CASIMTGGILHF. CDR3 coding DNA: TGTGCCAGCATAATGACAGGGGGCATCCTCCACTTT.